This TCR beta chain was profiled in a study of T cell responses to AZD1222 COVID-19 vaccine. General study results and limits: Two doses of AZD1222 preceded a rise in Spike-specific TCR breadth and depth.

About this clone itself: What it binds is unknown.

Sequencing was performed with immunoSEQ multiplex PCR; in TCRdb, only in-frame clones are kept and a portion is missing. The data show under 50,000 clones, around 77% seen once. Per germline, CDR1 MGHRA and CDR2 YSYEKL. The CDR3 contains 16 residues. Trimming took off 4 bases at V and 7 bases at J, with 19 bases between the two ends. The sequence was collected from an adult who received the MenACWY meningococcal vaccine as a control. J is TRBJ1-4 and V is TRBV4-1; D possibly corresponds to TRBD1 (5 bases). The sample was peripheral blood, taken 28 days after the second dose of the MenACWY control vaccine. DNA of the CDR3: TGCGCCAGCAGCCCGCTGCCGACAGCCAGTGGTGAAAAACTGTTTTTT. Protein: CASSPLPTASGEKLFF.